Each of the 21 T cell receptor beta chains below was sequenced from the same sample in a study of shared clonotypes between healthy human individuals. Repertoires were generated with immunoSEQ multiplex PCR, while TCRdb's copy carries only in-frame clones and drops some. The sample shows a few million clones, 85% to 95% of them seen only once. Specimen: naive CD4+ T cells sorted from blood. Subset indicated: CD45RA+ positively selected. The receptors here all came from a man aged 18 to 29 in good health.

The chain employs TRBV4-1 and TRBJ1-1, with D possibly matching TRBD1 (5 bases). In germline, CDR1 is MGHRA, CDR2 YSYEKL. The CDR3 is 16 amino acids. V was pared by 1 base and J by 0 bases, with 12 bases between. CDR3 DNA: TGCGCCAGCAGCCAAGTTCCGGGACTGATGAACACTGAAGCTTTCTTT. This encodes CASSQVPGLMNTEAFF.

Here the CDR3 DNA reads TGTGCCAGCAGTTACGTGGGGAGGGCGGTTGGAAACACCATATATTTT. Protein product: CASSYVGRAVGNTIYF. The chain is built from TRBV6-6 and TRBJ1-3; D remains unclear. CDR3 size: 16 residues. Deletions cut 2 bases from V and 3 bases from J, with 14 bases between. The V gene's germline CDR1 is MNHNY and CDR2 SVGAGI (reference sequence).

The V call is TRBV15, the J call TRBJ2-3; D is ambiguous. This CDR3 region has 13 residues. V dropped 8 bases and J dropped 1 base, with 10 bases sitting between them. In germline, CDR1 is LNHNV, CDR2 YYDKDF (reference sequence). The CDR3 DNA is TGTGCCACCTCCGGACGGGGCACAGATACGCAGTATTTT. Amino acids: CATSGRGTDTQYF. Drawing the rest from reference TRBV15 and TRBJ2-3, the complete variable domain is DAMVIQNPRYQVTQFGKPVTLSCSQTLNHNVMYWYQQKSSQAPKLLFHYYDKDFNNEADTPDNFQSRRPNTSFCFLDIRSPGLGDTAMYLCATSGRGTDTQYFGPGTRLTVL.

The chain joins TRBV11-1 to TRBJ2-3; tentatively, D is TRBD1 (5 bases). The CDR3 runs to 15 residues. The V gene lost 2 bases and the J gene lost 3 bases, with 12 bases spanning the gap. The germline CDR1 and CDR2 sequences are SGHAT and FQDESV (reference sequence). The chain's CDR3 is CASSLLPGLTDTQYF. The DNA for the CDR3 is TGTGCCAGCAGCTTACTACCAGGGTTGACAGATACGCAGTATTTT.

The rearrangement links TRBV6-1 to TRBJ2-5; 12 bases align to TRBD1. CDR3 length equals 15 residues. V lost 7 bases, J lost 4 bases, and 7 bases stayed unmatched. The germline CDR1 and CDR2 sequences are MNHNS and SASEGT. The CDR3 DNA reads TGTGCCAGCATCCTCCGGGACAGGGGGCGAGAGACCCAGTACTTC. Protein product: CASILRDRGRETQYF.

A word on this clone: The junction does not match germline at one end; this may be a read error. The V call is TRBV4-3, the J call TRBJ2-7, with D unclear. From germline, CDR1 is LGHNA and CDR2 YSLEER. The CDR3 has 15 amino acids. CDR3 DNA sequence: TGCGCCAGCGGCCAAGACCGGACCGACTCCTACGAGCAGTACTTC. Protein product: CASGQDRTDSYEQYF.

A note on this clone: The same CDR3 also results from other DNA sequences found in this sample. The chain couples TRBV10-3 to TRBJ2-3, with D uncertain. V was shortened by 0 bases and J by 0 bases, with 1 base between the two germline ends. The V gene's germline CDR1 is ENHRY and CDR2 SYGVKD. The CDR3 loop spans 13 amino acids. The CDR3 coding sequence is TGTGCCATCAGTGAGTCGAGCACAGATACGCAGTATTTT. Protein product: CAISESSTDTQYF.

This clone was observed a handful of times. The chain combines TRBV6-5 with TRBJ1-5; 7 nucleotides line up with TRBD1. Losses at the gene ends were 11 bases for V and 4 bases for J; bases not matched to a gene: 5. The CDR3 has 12 amino acids. Germline CDR1 and CDR2: MNHEY and SVGAGI. This CDR3 is CAPNRGNQPQHF. Written as DNA, the CDR3 is TGTGCCCCGAACAGGGGTAATCAGCCCCAGCATTTT.

The DNA for the CDR3 is TGTGCCAGCAGCTTGGACAGGAGCTATCAGCCCCAGCATTTT. Residues: CASSLDRSYQPQHF. The chain uses TRBV7-2 and TRBJ1-5; 7 bases align to TRBD1. The length of the CDR3 is 14 residues. With 3 bases clipped from V and 5 bases from J, the junction kept 4 bases outside the gene matches. CDR1 is SGHTA and CDR2 is FQGNSA in the germline V gene.

The chain is built from TRBV7-2 and TRBJ2-3; the D call may be TRBD1 or TRBD2 (5 bases each). Germline V lookup: CDR1 SGHTA, CDR2 FQGNSA. V lost 5 bases and J 2 bases, leaving 17 bases between the germline ends. There are 16 residues in the CDR3. In DNA, the CDR3 is TGTGCCAGCAGCCGCCGACGAGGGGTCTACACAGATACGCAGTATTTT. This codes for CASSRRRGVYTDTQYF.

The chain has TRBV5-4 and TRBJ2-7; TRBD1 might be the D (7 bases). The V gene's germline CDR1 is SGHNT and CDR2 YYREEE (reference sequence). This CDR3 region has 15 residues. V was shortened by 4 bases and J by 1 base, with 15 bases between the two germline ends. CDR3 sequence reads: CASSTRQGGSYEQYF. The DNA of the CDR3 is TGTGCCAGCAGCACTCGACAGGGAGGTTCCTACGAGCAGTACTTC.

This chain links TRBV11-2 with TRBJ2-5; TRBD1 matches 9 bases. Germline V gene sequence: CDR1 SGHAT, CDR2 FQNNGV. The junction had 11 bases not matched to a gene; V was cut back by 5 bases and J by 10 bases. This CDR3 comprises 14 residues. The CDR3 here is CASSPIQGAGGQYF. The CDR3 bases are TGTGCCAGCAGCCCTATACAGGGGGCCGGAGGCCAGTACTTC.

This chain uses TRBV11-3 with TRBJ2-2; a weak D match, TRBD2 (5 bases). The length of the CDR3 is 15 residues. With 5 bases removed from V and 4 bases from J, the gap between germline ends came to 14 bases. Looked up from germline, CDR1 is SGHNT and CDR2 is YENEEA. This CDR3 reads CASSPRGESTGELFF. CDR3 nucleotide sequence: TGTGCCAGCAGCCCCCGGGGAGAGAGCACCGGGGAGCTGTTTTTT.

This sequence joins TRBV5-1 and TRBJ2-5; 7 positions match TRBD1. Trimming took 4 bases from V and 4 from J; bases not matched to a gene: 13. The CDR3 extends over 16 amino acids. Germline CDR1 reads SGHRS; CDR2 reads YFSETQ. The CDR3 bases are TGCGCCAGCAGCATCCAACCGGGACAGACGGGAGAGACCCAGTACTTC. Its translation: CASSIQPGQTGETQYF.

This chain links TRBV29-1 with TRBJ1-4, with no clear D. The CDR3 contains 14 residues. Trimming shortened V by 4 bases and J by 0 bases, and 9 bases separated the two germline ends. CDR1 is SQVTM, CDR2 ANQGSEA, per germline. This CDR3 is CSVGTVATNEKLFF. As DNA, the CDR3 is TGCAGCGTTGGGACCGTTGCAACTAATGAAAAACTGTTTTTT.

The chain is built from TRBV5-4 and TRBJ1-2; tentatively, D is TRBD1 (5 bases). CDR1 is SGHNT, CDR2 YYREEE, per germline (reference sequence). The V and J ends lost 4 bases and 6 bases respectively, with 16 bases between them. The CDR3 runs 14 residues. DNA for the CDR3: TGTGCCAGCAGCGAAGAAGCCGACAGACATGGCTACACCTTC. Its translation is CASSEEADRHGYTF.

The chain links TRBV7-2 to TRBJ2-1, with D uncertain. The CDR3 length is 15 residues. Germline values: CDR1 SGHTA, CDR2 FQGNSA. V was pared by 3 bases and J by 3 bases, with 12 bases between. CDR3 protein: CASSFIPRIYNEQFF. As DNA, the CDR3 is TGTGCCAGCAGCTTTATTCCGAGAATCTACAATGAGCAGTTCTTC. Looking up the rest from reference TRBV7-2 and TRBJ2-1 gives the full variable domain: GAGVSQSPSNKVTEKGKDVELRCDPISGHTALYWYRQSLGQGLEFLIYFQGNSAPDKSGLPSDRFSAERTGGSVSTLTIQRTQQEDSAVYLCASSFIPRIYNEQFFGPGTRLTVL.

This clone was detected only a few times. Other nucleotide sequences in the sample specify the same CDR3. The chain is built from TRBV25-1 and TRBJ1-1; D unresolved. V was pared by 4 bases and J by 1 base, with 7 bases between. The germline V gene encodes CDR1 MGHDK and CDR2 SYGVNS. The CDR3 has 13 amino acids. The CDR3 reads CASSVPGNTEAFF. CDR3 nucleotide sequence: TGTGCCAGCAGTGTCCCGGGGAACACTGAAGCTTTCTTT.

About this clone: The same CDR3 arises from other DNA sequences in this sample as well. The V and J genes are TRBV7-9 and TRBJ2-7, with D possibly being TRBD1 or TRBD2 (5 bases each). Germline V gene lookup returns CDR1 SEHNR and CDR2 FQNEAQ (reference sequence). This CDR3 contains 14 residues. V lost 5 bases and J 0 bases, leaving 11 bases between the germline ends. The CDR3 region has the DNA TGTGCCAGCAGCGCTGGGGGTAGCTCCTACGAGCAGTACTTC. Translating gives CASSAGGSSYEQYF.

The chain recombines TRBV5-1 with TRBJ2-1; TRBD2 might be the D (5 bases). The CDR3 runs 15 residues. Trimming left V 1 base short and J 8 bases short, with 16 bases between. The germline gives CDR1 SGHRS, CDR2 YFSETQ. The CDR3 nucleotides read TGCGCCAGCAGCTTGTTGGGCGGTGGGCGGGATGAGCAGTTCTTC. It translates to CASSLLGGGRDEQFF.

The rearrangement joins TRBV10-2 to TRBJ1-5; TRBD1 is a possible D gene (5 bases). Germline V gives CDR1 WSHSY, CDR2 SAAADI. CDR3 length: 15 amino acids. Trimming shortened V by 2 bases and J by 2 bases, and 10 bases separated the two germline ends. The CDR3 region has the DNA TGCGCCAGCAGTGAGGAAGGGACGGGCAATCAGCCCCAGCATTTT. Its protein is CASSEEGTGNQPQHF.